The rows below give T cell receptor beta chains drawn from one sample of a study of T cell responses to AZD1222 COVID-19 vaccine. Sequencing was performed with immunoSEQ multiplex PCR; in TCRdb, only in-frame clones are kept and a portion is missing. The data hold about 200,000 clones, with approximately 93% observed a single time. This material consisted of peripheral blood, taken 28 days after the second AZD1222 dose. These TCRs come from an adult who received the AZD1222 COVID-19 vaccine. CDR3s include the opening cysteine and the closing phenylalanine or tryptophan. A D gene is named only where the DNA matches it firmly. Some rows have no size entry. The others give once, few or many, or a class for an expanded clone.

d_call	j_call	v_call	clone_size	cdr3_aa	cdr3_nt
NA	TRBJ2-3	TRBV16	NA	CASSQWITNTDTQYF	TGTGCCAGCAGCCAATGGATCACAAACACAGATACGCAGTATTTT
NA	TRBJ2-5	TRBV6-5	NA	CASSYSGQMETQYF	TGTGCCAGCAGTTACTCCGGGCAGATGGAGACCCAGTACTTC
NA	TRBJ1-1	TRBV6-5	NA	CASSYDALGLTEAFF	TGTGCCAGCAGTTATGACGCGTTGGGGTTAACTGAAGCTTTCTTT
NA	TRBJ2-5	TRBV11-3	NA	CASSSLATETQYF	TGTGCCAGCAGCTCCCTAGCTACGGAGACCCAGTACTTC
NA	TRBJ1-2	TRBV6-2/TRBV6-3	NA	CASSYELRNGYTF	TGTGCCAGCAGTTATGAGTTGAGAAATGGCTACACCTTC
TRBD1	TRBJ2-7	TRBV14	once	CASSQLDRVSYEQYF	TGTGCCAGCAGCCAACTAGACAGGGTCAGTTACGAGCAGTACTTC
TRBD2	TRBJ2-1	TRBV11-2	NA	CASTGLAGVNEQFF	TGTGCCAGCACCGGACTAGCGGGAGTCAATGAGCAGTTCTTC
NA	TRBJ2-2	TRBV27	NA	CASSLMRNTGELFF	TGTGCCAGCAGTTTAATGCGGAACACCGGGGAGCTGTTTTTT
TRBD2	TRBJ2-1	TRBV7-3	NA	CASSLGPTSGSHYNEQFF	TGTGCCAGCAGCTTAGGGCCAACTAGCGGGAGCCACTACAATGAGCAGTTCTTC
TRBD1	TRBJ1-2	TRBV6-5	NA	CASRGTGEYGYTF	TGTGCCAGCAGGGGGACAGGGGAATATGGCTACACCTTC
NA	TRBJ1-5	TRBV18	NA	CASSPAGTGNNQPQHF	TGTGCCAGCTCACCAGCGGGTACAGGGAACAATCAGCCCCAGCATTTT
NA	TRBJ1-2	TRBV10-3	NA	CAISAIGNYGYTF	TGTGCCATCAGTGCAATAGGTAACTATGGCTACACCTTC
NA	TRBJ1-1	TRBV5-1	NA	CASSSRGGGTEAFF	TGCGCCAGCAGCTCCCGGGGGGGAGGGACTGAAGCTTTCTTT
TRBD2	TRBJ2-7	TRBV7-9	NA	CASSFSGSGYEQYF	TGTGCCAGCAGCTTCAGCGGGAGTGGCTACGAGCAGTACTTC
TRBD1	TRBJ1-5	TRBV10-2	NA	CASSESEQGAGHDQPQHF	TGCGCCAGCAGTGAGTCCGAACAGGGGGCGGGACATGATCAGCCCCAGCATTTT
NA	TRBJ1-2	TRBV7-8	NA	CASSLEGRGGYTF	TGTGCCAGCAGCTTAGAGGGTAGAGGTGGCTACACCTTC
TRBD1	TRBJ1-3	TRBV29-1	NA	CSVADRGHRSTIYF	TGCAGCGTGGCGGACAGGGGCCACCGTAGCACCATATATTTT
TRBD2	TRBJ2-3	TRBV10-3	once	CAISGVGRATDTQYF	TGTGCCATCAGTGGTGTCGGGAGGGCCACAGATACGCAGTATTTT
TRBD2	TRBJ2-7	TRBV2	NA	CASSQTSGKYYEQYF	TGTGCCAGCAGTCAGACTAGCGGGAAATACTACGAGCAGTACTTC
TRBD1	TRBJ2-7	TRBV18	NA	CASSPLGGGTGPSYEQYF	TGTGCCAGCTCACCACTGGGTGGCGGGACAGGGCCGTCCTACGAGCAGTACTTC
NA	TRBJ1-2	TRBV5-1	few	CASSQTQTKGGYGYTF	TGCGCCAGCAGCCAGACCCAAACGAAAGGGGGCTATGGCTACACCTTC
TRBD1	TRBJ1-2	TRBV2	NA	CADRGGHYGYTF	TGTGCCGACAGGGGCGGACACTATGGCTACACCTTC
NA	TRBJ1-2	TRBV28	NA	CASSLEDTNYGYTF	TGTGCCAGCAGTTTGGAGGACACCAACTATGGCTACACCTTC
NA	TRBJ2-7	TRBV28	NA	CASSSPGSGSSYEQYF	TGTGCCAGCAGTTCCCCTGGTTCGGGGAGCTCCTACGAGCAGTACTTC
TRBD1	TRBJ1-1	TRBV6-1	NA	CASANYGTGEAFF	TGTGCCAGCGCTAACTACGGGACAGGTGAAGCTTTCTTT
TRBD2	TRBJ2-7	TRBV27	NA	CASGDIGGGYEQYF	TGTGCCAGCGGCGATATCGGGGGGGGCTACGAGCAGTACTTC
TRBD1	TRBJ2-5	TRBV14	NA	CASSPLGTGGPETQYF	TGTGCCAGCAGCCCTTTAGGGACAGGGGGGCCAGAGACCCAGTACTTC
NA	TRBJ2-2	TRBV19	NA	CASDRKYANTGELFF	TGTGCCAGTGACAGGAAATATGCGAACACCGGGGAGCTGTTTTTT
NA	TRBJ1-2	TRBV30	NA	CAWIPPPGRYGYTF	TGTGCCTGGATCCCCCCGCCGGGGCGTTATGGCTACACCTTC
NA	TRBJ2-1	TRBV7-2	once	CASRNGRHLLVLDEQFF	TGTGCCAGCAGGAACGGTCGGCACCTCCTAGTTCTGGATGAGCAGTTCTTC
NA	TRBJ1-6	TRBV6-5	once	CASSYGWQGSSPLHF	TGTGCCAGCAGTTACGGGTGGCAGGGGAGTTCACCCCTCCACTTT
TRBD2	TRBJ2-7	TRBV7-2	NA	CASSLVAGGGLEQYF	TGTGCCAGCAGCTTAGTAGCGGGAGGAGGACTCGAGCAGTACTTC
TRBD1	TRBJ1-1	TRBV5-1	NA	CASSPTGESTEAFF	TGCGCCAGCAGCCCGACAGGGGAATCAACTGAAGCTTTCTTT
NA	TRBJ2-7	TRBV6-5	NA	CASTLLDPPRSEQYF	TGTGCCAGCACCCTCTTGGACCCTCCTAGGAGCGAGCAGTACTTC
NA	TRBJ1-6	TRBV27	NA	CASQTTAAVWNSPLHF	TGTGCCAGCCAGACGACAGCAGCCGTGTGGAATTCACCCCTCCACTTT
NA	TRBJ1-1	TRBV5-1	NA	CASSWEGSYEAFF	TGCGCCAGCAGCTGGGAAGGGTCGTATGAAGCTTTCTTT
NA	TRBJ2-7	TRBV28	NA	CASKQADYEQYF	TGTGCCAGCAAGCAAGCGGACTACGAGCAGTACTTC
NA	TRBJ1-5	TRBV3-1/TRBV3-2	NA	CASSQDPAPGQPQHF	TGTGCCAGCAGCCAAGACCCCGCGCCCGGCCAGCCCCAGCATTTT
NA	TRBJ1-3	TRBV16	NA	CASSLNDQGSGNTIYF	TGTGCCAGCAGCCTTAACGACCAGGGCTCTGGAAACACCATATATTTT
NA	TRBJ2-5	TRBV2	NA	CASSESRRGQYF	TGTGCCAGCAGTGAGTCGAGGCGGGGCCAGTACTTC
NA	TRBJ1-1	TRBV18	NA	CASSTRLGGAVTEAFF	TGTGCCAGCTCAACCCGCCTGGGGGGCGCGGTCACTGAAGCTTTCTTT
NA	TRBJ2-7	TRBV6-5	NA	CASSYGLFSEQYF	TGTGCCAGCAGTTACGGCCTTTTCTCCGAGCAGTACTTC
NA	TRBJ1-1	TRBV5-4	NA	CASSLNSNTEAFF	TGTGCCAGCAGCTTGAACTCGAACACTGAAGCTTTCTTT
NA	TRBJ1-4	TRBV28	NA	CASSAHGAAEKLFF	TGTGCCAGCAGTGCCCATGGAGCAGCTGAAAAACTGTTTTTT
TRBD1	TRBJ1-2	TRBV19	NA	CASKGTGSFYGYTF	TGTGCCAGTAAAGGGACAGGGAGCTTCTATGGCTACACCTTC
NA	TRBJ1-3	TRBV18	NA	CASSLPGNTIYF	TGTGCCAGCTCACTCCCAGGAAACACCATATATTTT
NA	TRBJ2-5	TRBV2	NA	CASLPAGWRGWQETQYF	TGTGCCAGCCTACCAGCGGGTTGGAGAGGATGGCAAGAGACCCAGTACTTC
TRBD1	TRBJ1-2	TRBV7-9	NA	CASSLVGRDRLKANYGYTF	TGTGCCAGCAGCTTAGTTGGTCGGGACAGATTGAAAGCTAACTATGGCTACACCTTC
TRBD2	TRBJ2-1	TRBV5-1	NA	CASSLESVAGGGGGQFF	TGCGCCAGCAGCTTGGAGTCGGTAGCGGGAGGCGGAGGAGGCCAGTTCTTC
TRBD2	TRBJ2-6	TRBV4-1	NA	CASSQEGLAGDGANVLTF	TGCGCCAGCAGCCAAGAGGGACTAGCGGGAGATGGGGCCAACGTCCTGACTTTC
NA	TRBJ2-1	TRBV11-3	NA	CASSSTGTHYNEQFF	TGTGCCAGCAGCTCAACCGGGACTCACTACAATGAGCAGTTCTTC
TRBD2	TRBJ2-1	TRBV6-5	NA	CASSPSGSWYNEQFF	TGTGCCAGCAGTCCCAGCGGGAGTTGGTACAATGAGCAGTTCTTC
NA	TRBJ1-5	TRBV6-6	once	CASSLLSGTKDNQPQHF	TGTGCCAGCAGTCTTCTCTCCGGGACAAAGGACAATCAGCCCCAGCATTTT
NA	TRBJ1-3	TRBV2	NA	CAARRGPSGNTIYF	TGTGCAGCTAGAAGGGGCCCTTCGGGAAACACCATATATTTT
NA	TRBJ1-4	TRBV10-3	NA	CATLGGTDEKLFF	TGTGCCACCTTAGGGGGTACTGATGAAAAACTGTTTTTT
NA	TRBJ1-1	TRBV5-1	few	CASSFGYNTEAFF	TGCGCCAGCAGCTTTGGTTACAACACTGAAGCTTTCTTT
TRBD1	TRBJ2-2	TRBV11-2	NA	CASVERQGHTGELFF	TGTGCCAGCGTAGAGAGACAGGGGCACACCGGGGAGCTGTTTTTT
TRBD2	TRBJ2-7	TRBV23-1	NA	CARLAGHDSYEQYF	TGCGCCAGACTAGCGGGGCACGATTCCTACGAGCAGTACTTC
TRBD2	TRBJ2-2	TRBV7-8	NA	CASSEGLAGVAGELFF	TGTGCCAGCAGCGAGGGACTAGCGGGAGTCGCCGGGGAGCTGTTTTTT
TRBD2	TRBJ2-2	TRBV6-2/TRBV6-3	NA	CASSLSGVGTGELFF	TGTGCCAGCAGTTTAAGCGGGGTCGGCACCGGGGAGCTGTTTTTT